The rows below give T cell receptor beta chains drawn from one sample of a study of shared clonotypes between healthy human individuals. Profiling relied on immunoSEQ multiplex PCR, and the TCRdb table lists in-frame clones only, not all of them. This table holds roughly 2 million clones, approximately 95% found once. Source material: naive CD8+ T cells sorted from blood. These receptors came from a man aged 18 to 30 in good health. Both conserved end residues are part of each CDR3. Each record gives: D gene, clone size, J gene, V gene, CDR3 DNA, CDR3 protein. The D gene is left open where the match is weak. Part of the rows lack a size; the others show once, few, many or a class for expanded clones.

D gene: .; clone size: .; J gene: TRBJ1-1; V gene: TRBV13; CDR3 DNA: TGTGCCAGCAGCTCCCGGGCAGGTCCTAAGAACACTGAAGCTTTCTTT; CDR3 protein: CASSSRAGPKNTEAFF
D gene: TRBD1; clone size: once; J gene: TRBJ2-1; V gene: TRBV6-1; CDR3 DNA: TGTGCCAGCAGTGATTGGAAGGGGGCCGACAATGAGCAGTTCTTC; CDR3 protein: CASSDWKGADNEQFF
D gene: TRBD2; clone size: .; J gene: TRBJ2-7; V gene: TRBV4-2; CDR3 DNA: TGTGCCAGCAGCCAGGCGCCTGAGCGGGGGGGTCTCGAGCAGTACTTC; CDR3 protein: CASSQAPERGGLEQYF
D gene: TRBD1; clone size: .; J gene: TRBJ1-5; V gene: TRBV6-1; CDR3 DNA: TGTGCCAGCAGCGTCGGACAGGGCGAGAGGTCCCAGCATTTT; CDR3 protein: CASSVGQGERSQHF
D gene: TRBD1; clone size: .; J gene: TRBJ1-1; V gene: TRBV6-1; CDR3 DNA: TGTGCCAGCAGTGAAGCACAGGGGTCCACTGAAGCTTTCTTT; CDR3 protein: CASSEAQGSTEAFF
D gene: TRBD1; clone size: once; J gene: TRBJ2-7; V gene: TRBV7-2; CDR3 DNA: TGTGCCAGCAGCTTGGCGCCAGGGGGCGTGCGAGACGAGCAGTACTTC; CDR3 protein: CASSLAPGGVRDEQYF
D gene: TRBD2; clone size: .; J gene: TRBJ2-3; V gene: TRBV4-2; CDR3 DNA: TGTGCCAGCAGCCCCCTTACTAGCGGGGGCCCCACAGATACGCAGTATTTT; CDR3 protein: CASSPLTSGGPTDTQYF
D gene: .; clone size: .; J gene: TRBJ2-7; V gene: TRBV12-5; CDR3 DNA: TGTGCTAGTGGTTTGGAGCGACACGAGCAGTACTTC; CDR3 protein: CASGLERHEQYF
D gene: .; clone size: .; J gene: TRBJ2-7; V gene: TRBV5-5; CDR3 DNA: TGTGCCAGCAGCTTTAGTCGGGGGATGAACTACGAGCAGTACTTC; CDR3 protein: CASSFSRGMNYEQYF
D gene: .; clone size: .; J gene: TRBJ2-3; V gene: TRBV7-9; CDR3 DNA: TGTGCCAGCAGCCTACCAACTCGGGACCGCGGTACGCAGTATTTT; CDR3 protein: CASSLPTRDRGTQYF
D gene: .; clone size: .; J gene: TRBJ2-1; V gene: TRBV5-1; CDR3 DNA: TGCGCCAGCAGCTTGGTATACAATGAGCAGTTCTTC; CDR3 protein: CASSLVYNEQFF
D gene: .; clone size: once; J gene: TRBJ2-3; V gene: TRBV29-1; CDR3 DNA: TGCAGCGTTATGGCGGGCTCTGGCACAGATACGCAGTATTTT; CDR3 protein: CSVMAGSGTDTQYF
D gene: .; clone size: .; J gene: TRBJ2-1; V gene: TRBV5-4; CDR3 DNA: TGTGCCAGCAGCTTCGGGATTAATGAGCAGTTCTTC; CDR3 protein: CASSFGINEQFF
D gene: TRBD2; clone size: .; J gene: TRBJ2-5; V gene: TRBV28; CDR3 DNA: TGTGCCAGCAGTCCCCGAGCGGGGCAAGAGACCCAGTACTTC; CDR3 protein: CASSPRAGQETQYF
D gene: .; clone size: .; J gene: TRBJ2-4; V gene: TRBV2; CDR3 DNA: TGTGCCAGCAGTGACCGGGAGGGGACAGGCCCCCTATACTTC; CDR3 protein: CASSDREGTGPLYF
D gene: .; clone size: once; J gene: TRBJ2-1; V gene: TRBV27; CDR3 DNA: TGTGCCAGCAGTTTCCAGGGTTGGTACAATGAGCAGTTCTTC; CDR3 protein: CASSFQGWYNEQFF
D gene: .; clone size: .; J gene: TRBJ1-1; V gene: TRBV19; CDR3 DNA: TGTGCCAGTAGTACGGAATGGACTGAAGCTTTCTTT; CDR3 protein: CASSTEWTEAFF
D gene: .; clone size: .; J gene: TRBJ2-3; V gene: TRBV4-3; CDR3 DNA: TGCGCCAGCAGCCAAGACTGGGCAGATACGCAGTATTTT; CDR3 protein: CASSQDWADTQYF
D gene: .; clone size: .; J gene: TRBJ2-2; V gene: TRBV7-9; CDR3 DNA: TGTGCCAGCAGCTTCGGGGAGGGGGAGCTGTTTTTT; CDR3 protein: CASSFGEGELFF
D gene: TRBD1; clone size: .; J gene: TRBJ1-5; V gene: TRBV5-1; CDR3 DNA: TGCGCCAGCAGCTTGGATGGACAGGGTGGTGAGCCCCAGCATTTT; CDR3 protein: CASSLDGQGGEPQHF
D gene: .; clone size: .; J gene: TRBJ1-4; V gene: TRBV10-2; CDR3 DNA: TGCGCCAGCAGTGAAGGACCTGAAAAACTGTTTTTT; CDR3 protein: CASSEGPEKLFF
D gene: TRBD1; clone size: .; J gene: TRBJ1-3; V gene: TRBV6-5; CDR3 DNA: TGCGCCAGCAAAGCAGGGGGCCGAAACACCATATATTTT; CDR3 protein: CASKAGGRNTIYF
D gene: .; clone size: .; J gene: TRBJ2-1; V gene: TRBV29-1; CDR3 DNA: TGCAGCGTTGGTCCTGGGTATGAGCAGTTCTTC; CDR3 protein: CSVGPGYEQFF
D gene: .; clone size: once; J gene: TRBJ2-1; V gene: TRBV20-1; CDR3 DNA: TGCAGTGCTAAATATATCAATGAGCAGTTCTTC; CDR3 protein: CSAKYINEQFF
D gene: TRBD1; clone size: .; J gene: TRBJ1-5; V gene: TRBV28; CDR3 DNA: TGTGCCAGCAGTCCCGGACAGGGCGTTCAGCCCCAGCATTTT; CDR3 protein: CASSPGQGVQPQHF
D gene: .; clone size: few; J gene: TRBJ1-2; V gene: TRBV27; CDR3 DNA: TGTGCCAGCAGTTCGCAGCTTTCTAACTATGGCTACACCTTC; CDR3 protein: CASSSQLSNYGYTF
D gene: .; clone size: .; J gene: TRBJ2-3; V gene: TRBV6-1; CDR3 DNA: TGTGCCAGCAGTGATACAGGGAGCACAGATACGCAGTATTTT; CDR3 protein: CASSDTGSTDTQYF
D gene: .; clone size: .; J gene: TRBJ2-7; V gene: TRBV18; CDR3 DNA: TGTGCCAGCTCACCAGAGACCTACGAGCAGTACTTC; CDR3 protein: CASSPETYEQYF
D gene: .; clone size: .; J gene: TRBJ1-1; V gene: TRBV28; CDR3 DNA: TGTGCCAGCAGTTTTAGCGGCACTGAAGCTTTCTTT; CDR3 protein: CASSFSGTEAFF
D gene: .; clone size: .; J gene: TRBJ2-1; V gene: TRBV7-9; CDR3 DNA: TGTGCCAGCAGCTTTAGTCGGCCGGGGGCTAGTGAGCAGTTCTTC; CDR3 protein: CASSFSRPGASEQFF
D gene: .; clone size: .; J gene: TRBJ2-7; V gene: TRBV19; CDR3 DNA: TGTGCCAGTAGTATGGGCGGCTACGAGCAGTACTTC; CDR3 protein: CASSMGGYEQYF
D gene: .; clone size: .; J gene: TRBJ2-1; V gene: TRBV10-3; CDR3 DNA: TGTGCCATCAGTGAGTCGTATGGCTTGCATGAGCAGTTCTTC; CDR3 protein: CAISESYGLHEQFF
D gene: TRBD2; clone size: .; J gene: TRBJ2-2; V gene: TRBV28; CDR3 DNA: TGTGCCAGCAGTTTTAGCGGGGGGATCGGGGAGCTGTTTTTT; CDR3 protein: CASSFSGGIGELFF
D gene: TRBD2; clone size: .; J gene: TRBJ2-1; V gene: TRBV27; CDR3 DNA: TGTGCCAGCAGTCCCGGGACTAGCGGGAGGGAATACTACAATGAGCAGTTCTTC; CDR3 protein: CASSPGTSGREYYNEQFF
D gene: TRBD2; clone size: .; J gene: TRBJ2-1; V gene: TRBV29-1; CDR3 DNA: TGCAGCGTTATGGTAGCGGGGGGCCGAATATACAATGAGCAGTTCTTC; CDR3 protein: CSVMVAGGRIYNEQFF
D gene: TRBD1; clone size: .; J gene: TRBJ2-7; V gene: TRBV4-3; CDR3 DNA: TGCGCCAGCAGCCAAGACCCCGGACAGGCCAAGTACTTC; CDR3 protein: CASSQDPGQAKYF
D gene: .; clone size: .; J gene: TRBJ1-1; V gene: TRBV7-6; CDR3 DNA: TGTGCCAGCAGCCCCCCGACGGAGCACACTGAAGCTTTCTTT; CDR3 protein: CASSPPTEHTEAFF
D gene: .; clone size: .; J gene: TRBJ2-1; V gene: TRBV7-9; CDR3 DNA: TGTGCCAGCAGCTTAGGAATGGATGAGCAGTTCTTC; CDR3 protein: CASSLGMDEQFF
D gene: .; clone size: .; J gene: TRBJ2-7; V gene: TRBV27; CDR3 DNA: TGTGCCAGCCGCCCGAGGGCGGGGGAGCAGTACTTC; CDR3 protein: CASRPRAGEQYF
D gene: .; clone size: .; J gene: TRBJ1-2; V gene: TRBV7-9; CDR3 DNA: TGTGCCAGCAGCTTAGCTAGCCAATTCTATGGCTACACCTTC; CDR3 protein: CASSLASQFYGYTF
D gene: TRBD2; clone size: .; J gene: TRBJ2-1; V gene: TRBV27; CDR3 DNA: TGTGCCAGCAGTTCGGGACTAGCGTCCTACAATGAGCAGTTCTTC; CDR3 protein: CASSSGLASYNEQFF
D gene: TRBD1; clone size: once; J gene: TRBJ2-7; V gene: TRBV5-4; CDR3 DNA: TGTGCCAGCAGAGGACAGGGACGCAGCGAGCAGTACTTC; CDR3 protein: CASRGQGRSEQYF
D gene: TRBD2; clone size: .; J gene: TRBJ2-2; V gene: TRBV4-1; CDR3 DNA: TGCGCCAGCAGCCCCAGCGGGAGGGCCACCGGGGAGCTGTTTTTT; CDR3 protein: CASSPSGRATGELFF
D gene: TRBD1; clone size: .; J gene: TRBJ1-2; V gene: TRBV7-4; CDR3 DNA: TGTGCCAGCAGCTCCCTGGGACAGGGGACCGGCTACACCTTC; CDR3 protein: CASSSLGQGTGYTF
D gene: TRBD1; clone size: .; J gene: TRBJ1-1; V gene: TRBV23-1; CDR3 DNA: TGCGCCAGCAGTTATCCGGGACAGGGGACTGAAGCTTTCTTT; CDR3 protein: CASSYPGQGTEAFF
D gene: .; clone size: once; J gene: TRBJ2-1; V gene: TRBV9; CDR3 DNA: TGTGCCAGCAGCGTAATCAAGACCAGTGAGCAGTTCTTC; CDR3 protein: CASSVIKTSEQFF
D gene: .; clone size: .; J gene: TRBJ1-1; V gene: TRBV7-6; CDR3 DNA: TGTGCCAGCAGCCCATCGCTAGGGTGGGTCACTGAAGCTTTCTTT; CDR3 protein: CASSPSLGWVTEAFF
D gene: TRBD1; clone size: once; J gene: TRBJ1-1; V gene: TRBV27; CDR3 DNA: TGTGCCAGCAGTTTATCGCTAGGGGGCTTACTGAACACTGAAGCTTTCTTT; CDR3 protein: CASSLSLGGLLNTEAFF
D gene: .; clone size: .; J gene: TRBJ2-7; V gene: TRBV6-6; CDR3 DNA: TGTGCCAGCAGTTACTCGGAGGGAACGGGCGAGCAGTACTTC; CDR3 protein: CASSYSEGTGEQYF
D gene: TRBD1; clone size: .; J gene: TRBJ2-5; V gene: TRBV29-1; CDR3 DNA: TGCAGCGTTGACAGGGGGCAGGGGGAGAGGGGAGAGACCCAGTACTTC; CDR3 protein: CSVDRGQGERGETQYF